Below, 10 T cell receptor beta chains from the same sample are listed, as sequenced in a study of response to subunit inactivated influenza vaccine. Via MiXCR, TCRdb re-called the RT-PCR reads, giving one row per CDR3 protein. The table lists some 570,000 distinct CDR3 sequences, around 10% of them singletons. This sample was shared with a second study, whose subject was T cells expressing NK-cell markers. This second study says: 5'RACE template switching built TCR beta cDNA with unique molecular identifiers.

Source: PBMCs from blood, taken on the day of vaccination. These TCRs come from a man between 50 and 59 years old who received an inactivated influenza vaccine.

The gene calls are TRBV28 and TRBJ1-3; 8 nucleotides align to TRBD1. This CDR3 comprises 17 residues. Germline CDR1 MDHEN, CDR2 SYDVKM. J gave up 4 bases and V 4 bases, and 12 bases lay outside the gene matches. The CDR3 coding sequence is TGTGCCAGCAGTTCGTCTCCGGGACAGGCGGTGGGAAACACCATATATTTT. This encodes CASSSSPGQAVGNTIYF.

This clonotype was counted ten times or more. V is TRBV5-1 and J is TRBJ2-3; perhaps TRBD1 as D (6 bases). V dropped 4 bases and J dropped 5 bases, with 8 bases sitting between them. Looked up from germline, CDR1 is SGHRS and CDR2 is YFSETQ. This CDR3 has 12 residues. The CDR3 sequence is CASSQGRDTQYF. CDR3 DNA sequence: TGCGCCAGCAGCCAGGGGCGAGATACGCAGTATTTT.

This clonotype occurred a few times. The rearrangement uses TRBV12-3 or TRBV12-4 and TRBJ1-3; no clear D gene. CDR3 length: 14 residues. The V gene lost 6 bases and the J gene lost 4 bases, with 13 bases spanning the gap. CDR3 DNA sequence: TGTGCCAGCAGAAAGCGGGGTCAGGGAAACACCATATATTTT. This translates into CASRKRGQGNTIYF.

This clonotype has ten or more counts. J is TRBJ2-1 and V is TRBV18; TRBD2 aligns across 11 bases. The CDR3 spans 17 residues. Germline V gene lookup returns CDR1 KGHSH and CDR2 LQKENI. The ends lost 3 bases at V and 5 bases at J; junction bases unmatched: 9. The CDR3: CASSPIPGTSGHNEQFF. The CDR3 bases are TGTGCCAGCTCACCTATCCCCGGGACTAGCGGCCACAATGAGCAGTTCTTC.

This clonotype appeared many times. The chain uses TRBV5-1 and TRBJ2-7; 7 positions agree with TRBD2. The CDR3 runs to 16 residues. Germline loops: CDR1 SGHRS, CDR2 YFSETQ. V lost 0 bases, J lost 3 bases, and 9 bases stayed unmatched. CDR3 region: CASSLAGGRIIYEQYF. As DNA, the CDR3 is TGCGCCAGCAGCTTGGCAGGCGGGAGAATCATCTACGAGCAGTACTTC.

A remark on this clonotype: A much larger clone sits a single nucleotide away, making a read error possible. The gene calls are TRBV5-1 and TRBJ2-1; 7 bases are a match to TRBD2. The germline CDR1 and CDR2 sequences are SGHRS and YFSETQ. This CDR3 comprises 16 residues. The CDR3 DNA reads as TGCGCCAGCAGCTTGGTGGGAGGGCCTAGTTACAATGAGCAGCTCTTC. Its translation: CASSLVGGPSYNEQLF.

This clonotype appeared a few times. This chain uses TRBV10-3 with TRBJ2-7; 8 bases agree with TRBD1. With V trimmed by 5 bases and J by 3 bases, 6 bases remained unmatched. The germline V gene has CDR1 ENHRY and CDR2 SYGVKD. The CDR3 extends over 14 amino acids. As DNA, the CDR3 is TGTGCCATCAGTCCTACTGACAGGGGCTACGAGCAGTACTTC. This codes for CAISPTDRGYEQYF.

This clonotype was seen more than once but under ten times. The chain joins TRBV3-1 to TRBJ2-7; 10 nucleotides align to TRBD2. With 0 bases clipped from V and 5 bases from J, the junction kept 7 bases outside the gene matches. Germline V gene lookup returns CDR1 LGHDT and CDR2 YNNKEL (reference sequence). The CDR3 spans 16 residues. CDR3 protein: CASSQERLAGVNEQYF. CDR3 DNA: TGTGCCAGCAGCCAAGAACGGCTAGCGGGAGTAAACGAGCAGTACTTC.

The sample holds a few counts of this clonotype. This sequence joins TRBV6-5 and TRBJ1-1; TRBD1 is a possible D gene (5 bases). Germline V gene sequence: CDR1 MNHEY, CDR2 SVGAGI. The CDR3 has 13 amino acids. The germline V and J ends were trimmed by 8 bases and 4 bases, with 14 bases remaining between them. This CDR3 is CASQSTGLTEAFF. In DNA form, the CDR3 reads TGTGCCAGCCAGTCTACAGGACTCACTGAAGCTTTCTTT.

In its sample, this clonotype was seen many times. The rearrangement uses TRBV12-3 or TRBV12-4 and TRBJ2-5, with D uncertain. This CDR3 spans 13 amino acids. Between the trimmed V and J ends, which lost 1 base and 4 bases, there was a span of 7 bases. This CDR3 is CASSLGFGETQYF. CDR3 DNA: TGTGCCAGCAGTTTAGGGTTCGGAGAGACCCAGTACTTC.